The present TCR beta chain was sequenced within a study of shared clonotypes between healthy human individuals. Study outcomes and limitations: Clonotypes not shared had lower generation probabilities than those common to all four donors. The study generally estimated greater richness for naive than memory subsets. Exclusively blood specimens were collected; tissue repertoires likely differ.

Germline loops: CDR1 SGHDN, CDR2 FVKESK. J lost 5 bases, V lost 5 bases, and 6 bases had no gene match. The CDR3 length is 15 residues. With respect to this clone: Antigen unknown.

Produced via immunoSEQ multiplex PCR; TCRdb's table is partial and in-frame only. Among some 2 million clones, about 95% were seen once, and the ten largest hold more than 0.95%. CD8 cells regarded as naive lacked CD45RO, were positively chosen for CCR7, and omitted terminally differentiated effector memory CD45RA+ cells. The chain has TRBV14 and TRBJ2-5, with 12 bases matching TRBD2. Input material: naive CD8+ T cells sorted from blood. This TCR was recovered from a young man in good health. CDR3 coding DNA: TGTGCCAGCAGCTATCTGGGACTAGCGGGTGAGACCCAGTACTTC. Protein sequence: CASSYLGLAGETQYF.